One T cell receptor beta chain is described in this entry. Per the germline V gene, CDR1 is SGHRS and CDR2 is YFSETQ. This CDR3 region has 13 residues. V lost 4 bases and J 4 bases, leaving 9 bases between the germline ends. Only in-frame clones appear in the TCRdb table, and some are missing; sequencing was by immunoSEQ multiplex PCR. This sample has about 660,000 clones, with more than 75% found just once. This entry is derived from a study of shared T cell receptors in the human thymus. The sample also formed part of further work on human thymus T cells. Per that paper: Thymic and blood repertoires seemed to favor certain V and J genes.

The sequencing sample was made of thymocytes. This clonotype originated in a boy under three years old with a congenital heart defect. The chain carries TRBV5-1 and TRBJ2-1; D unresolved. In nucleotides, the CDR3 is TGCGCCAGCAGCCCCTCTAGGTACAATGAGCAGTTCTTC. Its protein product is CASSPSRYNEQFF. The complete variable domain, with remaining parts taken from reference TRBV5-1 and TRBJ2-1, reads KAGVTQTPRYLIKTRGQQVTLSCSPISGHRSVSWYQQTPGQGLQFLFEYFSETQRNKGNFPGRFSGRQFSNSRSEMNVSTLELGDSALYLCASSPSRYNEQFFGPGTRLTVL.